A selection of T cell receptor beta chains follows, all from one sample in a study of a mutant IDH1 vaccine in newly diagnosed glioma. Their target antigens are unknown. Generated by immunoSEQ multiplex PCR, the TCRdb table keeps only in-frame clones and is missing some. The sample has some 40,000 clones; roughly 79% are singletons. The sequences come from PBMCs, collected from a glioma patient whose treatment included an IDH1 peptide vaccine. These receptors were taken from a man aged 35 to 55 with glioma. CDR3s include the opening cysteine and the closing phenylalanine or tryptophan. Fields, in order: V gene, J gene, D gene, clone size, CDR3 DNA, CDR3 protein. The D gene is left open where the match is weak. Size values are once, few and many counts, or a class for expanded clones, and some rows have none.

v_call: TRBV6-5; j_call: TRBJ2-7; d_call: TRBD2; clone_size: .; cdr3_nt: TGTGCCAGCAGTCCCCTAGCTAGCGGGAGGTACGAGCAGTACTTC; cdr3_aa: CASSPLASGRYEQYF
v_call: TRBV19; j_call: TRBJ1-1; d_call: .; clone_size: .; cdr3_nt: TGTGCCAGCAGGGATTGGAACACTGAAGCTTTCTTT; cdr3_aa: CASRDWNTEAFF
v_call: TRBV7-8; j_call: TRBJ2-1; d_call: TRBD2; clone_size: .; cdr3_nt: TGTGCCAGCAGCTTACGACTAGCGGGAGGCCAGACCTACAATGAGCAGTTCTTC; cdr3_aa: CASSLRLAGGQTYNEQFF
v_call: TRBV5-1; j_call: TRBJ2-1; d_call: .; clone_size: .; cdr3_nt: TGCGCCAGCAGCTTGGGAGACTCTGACAATGAGCAGTTCTTC; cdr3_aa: CASSLGDSDNEQFF
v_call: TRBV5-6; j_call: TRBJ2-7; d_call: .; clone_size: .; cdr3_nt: TGTGCCAGCAGCTCAGTGAGAGCCTACGAGCAGTACTTC; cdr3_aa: CASSSVRAYEQYF
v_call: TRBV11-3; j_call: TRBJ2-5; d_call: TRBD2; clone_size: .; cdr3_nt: TGTGCCAGCAGCTTAGATGGGGGACTAGCGGGAGTGCGGGAGACCCAGTACTTC; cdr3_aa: CASSLDGGLAGVRETQYF
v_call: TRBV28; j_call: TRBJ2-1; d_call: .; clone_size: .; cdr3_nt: TGTGCCAGCAGTTTTGAGGACGGAGTTAGGAATGAGCAGTTCTTC; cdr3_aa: CASSFEDGVRNEQFF
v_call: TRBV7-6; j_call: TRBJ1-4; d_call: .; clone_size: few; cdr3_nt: TGTGCCAGCAGCTTAGATGCGGGAAGCAATGAAAAACTGTTTTTT; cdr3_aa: CASSLDAGSNEKLFF
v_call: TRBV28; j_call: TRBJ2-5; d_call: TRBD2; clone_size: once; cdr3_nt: TGTGCCAGCAGGGCTAGCGGGAGGGAAGAGACCCAGTACTTC; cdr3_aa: CASRASGREETQYF
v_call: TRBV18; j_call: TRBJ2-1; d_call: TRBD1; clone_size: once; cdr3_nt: TGTGCCAGCTCATCAAGAATGGGACAGGGCGGGTTCTACAATGAGCAGTTCTTC; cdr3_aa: CASSSRMGQGGFYNEQFF
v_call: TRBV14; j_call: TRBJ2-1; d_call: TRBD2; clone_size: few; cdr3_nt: TGTGCCAGCAGCCAAGATCTTTTTGAGCGGGGGACCGACAATGAGCAGTTCTTC; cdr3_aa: CASSQDLFERGTDNEQFF
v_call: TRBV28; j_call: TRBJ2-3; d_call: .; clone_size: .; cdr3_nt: TGTGCCAGCAGCGAGGGATCAGATACGCAGTATTTT; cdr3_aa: CASSEGSDTQYF
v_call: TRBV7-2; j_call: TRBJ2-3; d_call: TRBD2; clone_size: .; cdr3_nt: TGTGCCAGCATCCTCGGGGGGGCCGCAGATACGCAGTATTTT; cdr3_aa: CASILGGAADTQYF
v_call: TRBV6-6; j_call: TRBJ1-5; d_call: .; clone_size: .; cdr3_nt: TGTGCCAGCGCGGAATATAGCAATCAGCCCCAGCATTTT; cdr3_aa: CASAEYSNQPQHF
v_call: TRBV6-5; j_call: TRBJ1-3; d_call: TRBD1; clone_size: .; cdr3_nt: TGTGCCAGCAGCAGGGACAGGGGGTCTGGAAACACCATATATTTT; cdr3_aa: CASSRDRGSGNTIYF
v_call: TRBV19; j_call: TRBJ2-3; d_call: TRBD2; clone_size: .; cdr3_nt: TGTGCCAGTAGTCTACGGGGGGTAACCACAGATACGCAGTATTTT; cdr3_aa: CASSLRGVTTDTQYF
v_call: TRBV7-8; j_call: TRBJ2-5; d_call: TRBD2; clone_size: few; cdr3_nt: TGTGCCAGCAGCCCAGGGAGCGGGATGAGGGCGGAGACCCAGTACTTC; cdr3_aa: CASSPGSGMRAETQYF
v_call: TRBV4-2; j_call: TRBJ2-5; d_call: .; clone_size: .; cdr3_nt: TGTGCCAGCAGCCAAGAGAGGGGTGGTTTGGGACCCCAAGAGACCCAGTACTTC; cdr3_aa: CASSQERGGLGPQETQYF
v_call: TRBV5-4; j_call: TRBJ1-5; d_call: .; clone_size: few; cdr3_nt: TGTGCCAGCAGCTTGGACGGCGATCAGCCCCAGCATTTT; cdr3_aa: CASSLDGDQPQHF
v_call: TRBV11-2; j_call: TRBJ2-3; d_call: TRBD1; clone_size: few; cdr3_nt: TGTGCCAGCAGCTTTAACTCGGCGGGCAGGGGGCATAGGGATACGCAGTATTTT; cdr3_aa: CASSFNSAGRGHRDTQYF
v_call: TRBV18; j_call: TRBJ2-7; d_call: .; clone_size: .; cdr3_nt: TGTGCCAGCTCACCAGGTAGCGGCGAGCAGTACTTC; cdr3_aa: CASSPGSGEQYF
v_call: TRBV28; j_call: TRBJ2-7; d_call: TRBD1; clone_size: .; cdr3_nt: TGTGCCAGCAGAACGGGACAGGAGTTATACGAGCAGTACTTC; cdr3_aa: CASRTGQELYEQYF
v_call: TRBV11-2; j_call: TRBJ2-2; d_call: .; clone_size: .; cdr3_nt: TGTGCCAGCAGCGGGCGTGTAGGGAACACCGGGGAGCTGTTTTTT; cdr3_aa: CASSGRVGNTGELFF
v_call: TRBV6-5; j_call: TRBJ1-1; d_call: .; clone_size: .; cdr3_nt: TGTGCCAGCAGTCACTCCACAGGTTCGAACACTGAAGCTTTCTTT; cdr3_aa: CASSHSTGSNTEAFF
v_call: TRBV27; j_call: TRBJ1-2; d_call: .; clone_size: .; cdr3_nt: TGTGCCAGCAGCACGAGGTTACAGACAACTAACTATGGCTACACCTTC; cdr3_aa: CASSTRLQTTNYGYTF
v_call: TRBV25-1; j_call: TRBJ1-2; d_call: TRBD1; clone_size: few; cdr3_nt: TGTGCCAGCAGTGGGTTATTGGACAGGGACTTTAACTATGGCTACACCTTC; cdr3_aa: CASSGLLDRDFNYGYTF
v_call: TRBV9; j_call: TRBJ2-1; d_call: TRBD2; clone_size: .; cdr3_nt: TGTGCCAGCAGCGGGACTAGCGGGGGGAAGGATGAGCAGTTCTTC; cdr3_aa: CASSGTSGGKDEQFF
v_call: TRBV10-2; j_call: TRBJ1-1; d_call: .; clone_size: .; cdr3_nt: TGCGCCAGCAGCCCGGGTGGGGGGACTGAAGCTTTCTTT; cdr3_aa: CASSPGGGTEAFF
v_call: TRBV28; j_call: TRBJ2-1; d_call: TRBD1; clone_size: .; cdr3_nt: TGTGCCAGCAGTTCCAGGGGGCGGTCCTACAATGAGCAGTTCTTC; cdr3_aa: CASSSRGRSYNEQFF
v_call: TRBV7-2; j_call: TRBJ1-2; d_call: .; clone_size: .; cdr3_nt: TGTGCCAGCAGCTTAAGCAGCTTAGGCTATGGCTACACCTTC; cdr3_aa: CASSLSSLGYGYTF
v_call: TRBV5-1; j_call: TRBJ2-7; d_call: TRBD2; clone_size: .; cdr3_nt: TGCGCCAGCGGCCTCGGCGGGAGTTCATACGAGCAGTACTTC; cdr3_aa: CASGLGGSSYEQYF
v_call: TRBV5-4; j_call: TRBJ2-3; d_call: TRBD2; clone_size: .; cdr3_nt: TGTGCCAGCAGCCCGCGACTAGCGGGTGGCACAGATACGCAGTATTTT; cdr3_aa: CASSPRLAGGTDTQYF
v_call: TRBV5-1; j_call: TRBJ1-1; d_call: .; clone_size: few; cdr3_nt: TGCGCCAGCAGCTTGGCTTGGGGCACTGAAGCTTTCTTT; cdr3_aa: CASSLAWGTEAFF
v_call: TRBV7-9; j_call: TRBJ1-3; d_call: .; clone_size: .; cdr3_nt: TGTGCCAGCAGCCCCCTTTTGAGCTCTGGAAACACCATATATTTT; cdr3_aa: CASSPLLSSGNTIYF
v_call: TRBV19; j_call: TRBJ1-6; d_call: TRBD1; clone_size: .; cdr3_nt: TGTGCCAGTAGTTGGGGACAGGCTAATTCACCCCTCCACTTT; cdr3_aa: CASSWGQANSPLHF
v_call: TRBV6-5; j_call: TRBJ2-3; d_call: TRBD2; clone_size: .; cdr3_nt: TGTGCCAGCAGTTACGGGAAGCGGGGGCGCACAGATACGCAGTATTTT; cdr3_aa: CASSYGKRGRTDTQYF
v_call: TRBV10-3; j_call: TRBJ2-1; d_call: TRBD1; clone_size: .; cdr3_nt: TGTGCCATCAGAAAAAACCCGCGACAGGGGGCAGGGGACAATGAGCAGTTCTTC; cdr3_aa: CAIRKNPRQGAGDNEQFF
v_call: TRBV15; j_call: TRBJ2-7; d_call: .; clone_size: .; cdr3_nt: TGTGCCACCAGCCCCGGGACACTCTACGAGCAGTACTTC; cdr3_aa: CATSPGTLYEQYF
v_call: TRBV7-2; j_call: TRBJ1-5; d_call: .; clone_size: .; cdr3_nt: TGTGCCAGCAGCCCTGCGGGGTTAACGAGCAATCAGCCCCAGCATTTT; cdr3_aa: CASSPAGLTSNQPQHF
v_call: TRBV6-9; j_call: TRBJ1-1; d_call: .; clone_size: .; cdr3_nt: TGTGCCAGCAGGCGCGCTCGGGAGGACACTGAAGCTTTCTTT; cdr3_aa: CASRRAREDTEAFF
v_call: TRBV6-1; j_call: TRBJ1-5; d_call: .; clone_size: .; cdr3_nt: TGTGCCAGCAGTGATCGCTGGGGTCAGCCCCAGCATTTT; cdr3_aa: CASSDRWGQPQHF
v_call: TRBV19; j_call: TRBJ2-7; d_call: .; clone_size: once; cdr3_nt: TGTGCCAGTAGTGCCGACTACGAGCAGTACTTC; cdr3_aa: CASSADYEQYF
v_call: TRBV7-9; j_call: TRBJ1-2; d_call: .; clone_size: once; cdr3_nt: TGTGCCAGCAGCACCAGGCGGGGGGATGGCTACACCTTC; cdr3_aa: CASSTRRGDGYTF
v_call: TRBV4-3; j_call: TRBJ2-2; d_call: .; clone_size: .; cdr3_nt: TGCGCCAGCAGCTACCGAAACGTCATGCGGACCGGGGAGCTGTTTTTT; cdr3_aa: CASSYRNVMRTGELFF
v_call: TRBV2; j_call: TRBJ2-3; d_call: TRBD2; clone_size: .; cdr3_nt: TGTGCCAGCAATTGGGGTAGCGGGACAGATACGCAGTATTTT; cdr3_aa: CASNWGSGTDTQYF
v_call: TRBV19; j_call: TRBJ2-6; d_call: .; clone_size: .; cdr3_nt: TGTGCCAGTAGCTCGATGACAGGGGCCAACGTCCTGACTTTC; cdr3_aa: CASSSMTGANVLTF
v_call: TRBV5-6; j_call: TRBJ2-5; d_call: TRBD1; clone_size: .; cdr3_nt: TGTGCCAGCAGCGGGGCCAGGGGGTACACGGAGACCCAGTACTTC; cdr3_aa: CASSGARGYTETQYF